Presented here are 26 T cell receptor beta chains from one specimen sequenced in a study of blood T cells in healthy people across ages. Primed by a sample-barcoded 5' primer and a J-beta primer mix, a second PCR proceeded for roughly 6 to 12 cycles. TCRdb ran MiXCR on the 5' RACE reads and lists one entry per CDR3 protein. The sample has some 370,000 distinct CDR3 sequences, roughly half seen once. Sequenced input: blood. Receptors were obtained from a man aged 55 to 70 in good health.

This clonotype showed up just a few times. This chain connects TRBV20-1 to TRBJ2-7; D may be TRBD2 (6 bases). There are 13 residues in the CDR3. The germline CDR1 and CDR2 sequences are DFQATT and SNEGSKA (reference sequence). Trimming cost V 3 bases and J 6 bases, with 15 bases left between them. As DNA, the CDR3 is TGCAGTGCTAGGGGGACTGGGGTGGGCGAGCAGTACTTC. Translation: CSARGTGVGEQYF.

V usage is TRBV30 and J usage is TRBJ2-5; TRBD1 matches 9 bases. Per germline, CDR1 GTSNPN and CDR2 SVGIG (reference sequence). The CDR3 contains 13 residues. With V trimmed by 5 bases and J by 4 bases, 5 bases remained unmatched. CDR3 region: CAWGTGGRETQYF. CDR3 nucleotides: TGTGCCTGGGGAACAGGGGGCCGAGAGACCCAGTACTTC.

In DNA, the CDR3 is TGCAGTGCTATTGACTACCCAGGCAATGAGCAGTTCTTC. Translated, it gives CSAIDYPGNEQFF. The chain couples TRBV20-1 to TRBJ2-1, with D possibly matching TRBD2 (5 bases). Germline V CDR1 and CDR2: DFQATT, SNEGSKA (reference sequence). Trimming removed 4 bases at V and 6 bases at J, with 13 bases between. This CDR3 has 13 residues.

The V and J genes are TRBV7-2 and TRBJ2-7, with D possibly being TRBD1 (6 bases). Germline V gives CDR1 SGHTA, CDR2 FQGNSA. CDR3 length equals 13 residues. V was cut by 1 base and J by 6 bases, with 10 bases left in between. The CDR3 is CASSLGSRGEQYF. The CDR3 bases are TGTGCCAGCAGCTTAGGGTCCAGGGGCGAGCAGTACTTC.

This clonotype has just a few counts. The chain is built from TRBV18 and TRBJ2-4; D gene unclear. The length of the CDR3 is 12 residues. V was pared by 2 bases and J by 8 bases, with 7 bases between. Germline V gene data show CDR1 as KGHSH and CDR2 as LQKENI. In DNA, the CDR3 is TGTGCCAGCTCACCAGGGGTTGACATTCAGTACTTC. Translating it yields CASSPGVDIQYF.

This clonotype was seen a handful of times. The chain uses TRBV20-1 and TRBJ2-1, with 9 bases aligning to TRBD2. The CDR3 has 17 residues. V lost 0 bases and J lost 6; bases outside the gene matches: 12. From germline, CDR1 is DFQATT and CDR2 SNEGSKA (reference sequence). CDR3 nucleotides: TGCAGTGCTAGAGAAAGACGGATAGCGGGAGCTACCAATGAGCAGTTCTTC. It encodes CSARERRIAGATNEQFF.

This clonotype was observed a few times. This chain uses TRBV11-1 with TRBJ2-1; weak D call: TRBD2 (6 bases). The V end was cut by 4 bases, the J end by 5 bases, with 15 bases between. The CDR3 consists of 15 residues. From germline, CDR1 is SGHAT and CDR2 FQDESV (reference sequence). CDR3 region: CASSYRLVGNNEQFF. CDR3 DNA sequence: TGTGCCAGCAGCTACCGACTAGTGGGAAACAATGAGCAGTTCTTC.

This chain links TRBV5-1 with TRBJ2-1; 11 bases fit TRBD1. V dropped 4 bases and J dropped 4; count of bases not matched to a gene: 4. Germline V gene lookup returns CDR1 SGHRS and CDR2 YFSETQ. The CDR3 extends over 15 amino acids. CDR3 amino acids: CASSADRGPYNEQFF. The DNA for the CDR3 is TGCGCCAGCAGCGCGGACAGGGGGCCGTACAATGAGCAGTTCTTC.

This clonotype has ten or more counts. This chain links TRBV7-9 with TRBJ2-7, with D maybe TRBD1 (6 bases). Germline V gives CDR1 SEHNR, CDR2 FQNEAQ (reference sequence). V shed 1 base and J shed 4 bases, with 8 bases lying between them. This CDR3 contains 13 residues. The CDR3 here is CASSLGGLYEQYF. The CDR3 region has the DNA TGTGCCAGCAGCTTAGGGGGGCTTTACGAGCAGTACTTC.

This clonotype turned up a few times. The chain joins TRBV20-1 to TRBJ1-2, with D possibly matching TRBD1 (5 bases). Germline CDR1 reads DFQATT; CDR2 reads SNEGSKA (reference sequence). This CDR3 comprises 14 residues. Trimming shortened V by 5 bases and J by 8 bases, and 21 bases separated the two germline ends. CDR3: CSAVDGTSRGGYTF. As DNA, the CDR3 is TGCAGTGCTGTCGACGGGACCTCCCGGGGCGGCTACACCTTC.

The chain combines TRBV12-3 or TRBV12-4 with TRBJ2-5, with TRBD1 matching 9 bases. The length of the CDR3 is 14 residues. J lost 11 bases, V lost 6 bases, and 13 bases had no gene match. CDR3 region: CASRIGQGSGEQYF. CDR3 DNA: TGTGCCAGCAGAATCGGACAGGGGTCGGGGGAGCAGTACTTC.

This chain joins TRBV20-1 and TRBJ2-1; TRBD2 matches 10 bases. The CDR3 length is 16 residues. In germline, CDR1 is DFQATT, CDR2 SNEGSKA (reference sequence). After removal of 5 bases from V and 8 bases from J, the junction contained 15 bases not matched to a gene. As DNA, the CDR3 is TGCAGTGCTGGCCGTCTAGCGGGAGCCCCGTGGGATGAGCAGTTCTTC. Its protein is CSAGRLAGAPWDEQFF.

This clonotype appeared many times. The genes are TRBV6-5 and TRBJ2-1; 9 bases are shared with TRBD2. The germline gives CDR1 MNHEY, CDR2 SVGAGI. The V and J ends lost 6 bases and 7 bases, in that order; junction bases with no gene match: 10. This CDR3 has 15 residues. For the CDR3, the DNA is TGTGCCAGCAGCACCTGGGGACTAGCTGGTAATGAGCAGTTCTTC. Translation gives CASSTWGLAGNEQFF.

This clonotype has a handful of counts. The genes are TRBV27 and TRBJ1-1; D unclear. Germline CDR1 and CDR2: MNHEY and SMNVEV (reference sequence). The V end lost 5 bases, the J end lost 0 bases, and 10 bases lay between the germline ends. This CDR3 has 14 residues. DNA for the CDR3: TGTGCCAGCAGTGCCCGGGCGCTGAACACTGAAGCTTTCTTT. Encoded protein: CASSARALNTEAFF.

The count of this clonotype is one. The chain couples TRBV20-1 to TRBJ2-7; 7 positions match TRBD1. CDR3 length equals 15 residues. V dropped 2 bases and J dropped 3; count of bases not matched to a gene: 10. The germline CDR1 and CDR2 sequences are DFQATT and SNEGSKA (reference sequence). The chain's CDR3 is CSARRPRQGSYEQYF. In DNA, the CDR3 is TGCAGTGCTAGACGACCGCGACAGGGAAGCTACGAGCAGTACTTC.

The CDR3 DNA follows: TGTGCCAGCTCCGGCCCCGGGGGTAGCTCCTACAATGAGCAGTTCTTC. This codes for CASSGPGGSSYNEQFF. The chain recombines TRBV7-2 with TRBJ2-1, with D possibly TRBD2 on 6 matching bases. V dropped 8 bases and J dropped 0 bases, with 17 bases sitting between them. Germline CDR1 SGHTA, CDR2 FQGNSA. The CDR3 loop spans 16 amino acids. Full variable domain (missing parts from reference TRBV7-2 and TRBJ2-1): GAGVSQSPSNKVTEKGKDVELRCDPISGHTALYWYRQSLGQGLEFLIYFQGNSAPDKSGLPSDRFSAERTGGSVSTLTIQRTQQEDSAVYLCASSGPGGSSYNEQFFGPGTRLTVL.

The CDR3 is CASSPGFGYEQYF. The CDR3 coding sequence is TGTGCCAGCAGTCCAGGATTTGGGTACGAGCAGTACTTC. The V call is TRBV6-5, the J call TRBJ2-5; D is ambiguous. The DNA end lines up better with TRBJ2-7; the J call may be wrong. This CDR3 region has 13 residues. CDR1 is MNHEY and CDR2 is SVGAGI in the germline V gene.

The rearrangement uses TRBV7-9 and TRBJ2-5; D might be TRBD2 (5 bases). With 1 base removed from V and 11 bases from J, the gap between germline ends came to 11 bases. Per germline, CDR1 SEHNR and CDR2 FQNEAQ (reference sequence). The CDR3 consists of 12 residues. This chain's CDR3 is CASSLGTSGQYF. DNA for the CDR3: TGTGCCAGCAGCTTAGGGACGTCGGGGCAGTACTTC.

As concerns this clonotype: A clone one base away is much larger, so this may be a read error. This chain's CDR3 is CASTRGNEQFF. The CDR3 DNA follows: TGTGCCAGCACCCGGGGGAATGAGCAGTTCTTC. The chain has TRBV9 and TRBJ2-1; perhaps TRBD2 as D (6 bases). Germline lookup yields CDR1 SGDLS and CDR2 YYNGEE. The V and J ends lost 6 bases and 7 bases respectively, with 8 bases between them. The length of the CDR3 is 11 residues.

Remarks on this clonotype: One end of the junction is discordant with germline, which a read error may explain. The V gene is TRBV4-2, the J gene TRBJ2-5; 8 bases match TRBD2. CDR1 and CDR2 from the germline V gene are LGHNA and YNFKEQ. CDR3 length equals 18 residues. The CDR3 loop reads CASSQDLRVAGTQETQYF. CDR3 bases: TGTGCCAGCAGCCAAGATCTGAGAGTAGCGGGGACCCAAGAGACTCAGTACTTC.

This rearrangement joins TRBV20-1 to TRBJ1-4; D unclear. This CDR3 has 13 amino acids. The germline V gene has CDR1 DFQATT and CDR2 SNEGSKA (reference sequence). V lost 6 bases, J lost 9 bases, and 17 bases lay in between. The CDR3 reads CSAHEGGNKKLFF. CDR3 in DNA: TGCAGTGCCCATGAGGGAGGGAATAAAAAACTGTTTTTT.

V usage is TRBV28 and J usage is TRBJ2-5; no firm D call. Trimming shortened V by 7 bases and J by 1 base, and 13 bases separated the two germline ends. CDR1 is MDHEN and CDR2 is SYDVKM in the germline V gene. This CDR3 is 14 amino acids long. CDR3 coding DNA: TGTGCCAGCACCCGGGCTGCAGGCCAAGAGACCCAGTACTTC. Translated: CASTRAAGQETQYF.

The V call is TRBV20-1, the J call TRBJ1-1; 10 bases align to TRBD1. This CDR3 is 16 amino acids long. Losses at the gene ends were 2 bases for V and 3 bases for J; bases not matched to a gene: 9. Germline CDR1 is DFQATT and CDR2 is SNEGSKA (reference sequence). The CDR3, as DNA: TGCAGTGCTAGATTAAGAGACAGGGGGCTACACACTGAAGCTTTCTTT. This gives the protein CSARLRDRGLHTEAFF.

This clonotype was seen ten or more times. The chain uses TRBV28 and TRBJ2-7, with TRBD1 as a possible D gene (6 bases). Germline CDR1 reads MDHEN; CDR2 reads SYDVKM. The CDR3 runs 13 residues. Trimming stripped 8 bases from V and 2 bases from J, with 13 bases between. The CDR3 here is CASLRDTPYEQYF. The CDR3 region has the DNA TGTGCCAGCCTAAGGGACACCCCCTACGAGCAGTACTTC.

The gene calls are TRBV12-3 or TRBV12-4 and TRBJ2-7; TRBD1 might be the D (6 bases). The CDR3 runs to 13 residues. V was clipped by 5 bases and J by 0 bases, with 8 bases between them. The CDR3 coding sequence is TGTGCCAGCAGTCGGACAGCCTCCTACGAGCAGTACTTC. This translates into CASSRTASYEQYF.

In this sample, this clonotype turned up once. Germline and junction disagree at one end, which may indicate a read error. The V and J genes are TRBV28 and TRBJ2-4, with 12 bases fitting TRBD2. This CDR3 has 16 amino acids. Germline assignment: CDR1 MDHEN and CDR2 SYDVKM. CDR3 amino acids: CTSSPSSGRAGNIQYF. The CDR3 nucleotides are TGTACCAGCAGTCCGTCTAGCGGGAGGGCCGGGAACATTCAGTACTTC.